A selection of T cell receptor beta chains follows, all from one sample in a study of cytomegalovirus exposure and HLA in healthy donors. Sequencing used immunoSEQ multiplex PCR; TCRdb keeps in-frame clones, though not all of them. The sample consists of about 110,000 clones, roughly four fifths of them appearing once. Sample: PBMCs. Receptors were obtained from a woman between 25 and 40 years old in good health and CMV-seronegative. Both conserved end residues are part of each CDR3. Fields, in order: J gene, V gene, D gene, clone size, CDR3 DNA, CDR3 protein. A D gene is named only where the DNA matches it firmly. Size is omitted from some rows. Given values are once, few, many or a class for expanded clones.

>TRBJ1-4|TRBV7-9|-|-
TGTGCCAGCAGCCCCCCAGGAGGACTAAATGAAAAACTGTTTTTT
CASSPPGGLNEKLFF
>TRBJ2-1|TRBV28|TRBD2|-
TGTGCCAGCAGCCGACTAGCGGGGGCCCTATACAATGAGCAGTTCTTC
CASSRLAGALYNEQFF
>TRBJ1-5|TRBV28|-|-
TGTGCCAGCAGTTTCTCGGACAGTCTCCCTCAGCCCCAGCATTTT
CASSFSDSLPQPQHF
>TRBJ2-1|TRBV5-1|-|few
TGCGCCAGCAGCTTGGAAGCTAGCGCTGGCTACAATGAGCAGTTCTTC
CASSLEASAGYNEQFF
>TRBJ2-6|TRBV18|-|-
TGTGCCAGCTCACCATCGATGGGGAGAGGGGCCAACGTCCTGACTTTC
CASSPSMGRGANVLTF
>TRBJ2-7|TRBV6-5|-|-
TGTGCCAGCAGTTACGGGGCGAACTACGAGCAGTACTTC
CASSYGANYEQYF
>TRBJ2-1|TRBV18|-|-
TGTGCCAGCTCACCACAGTTGACAGGTTTGGGGCACAATGAGCAGTTCTTC
CASSPQLTGLGHNEQFF
>TRBJ2-5|TRBV7-8|-|-
TGTGCCAGCAGGCTGCGGGCGCGCCCAGAGACCCAGTACTTC
CASRLRARPETQYF
>TRBJ2-3|TRBV7-9|TRBD2|few
TGTGCCAGCAGCTTAGTTGGGCTAGCGGAATCTACGCAGTATTTT
CASSLVGLAESTQYF
>TRBJ1-1|TRBV6-4|TRBD1|-
TGTGCCAGAAGGACAGGGGGCCGGACTGAAGCTTTCTTT
CARRTGGRTEAFF
>TRBJ2-7|TRBV7-6|-|-
TGTGCCAGCAGCCAATTTCAGGGGAGTCAGTCCGAGCAGTACTTC
CASSQFQGSQSEQYF
>TRBJ1-2|TRBV19|TRBD1|-
TGTGCCAGTAGTAGCCGCCGGGACAGGGGGTACGGCTACACCTTC
CASSSRRDRGYGYTF
>TRBJ1-4|TRBV7-2|-|-
TGTGCCAGCAGCTTATTTTTTTCGTCGCCGACATTGACTAATGAAAAACTGTTTTTT
CASSLFFSSPTLTNEKLFF
>TRBJ2-5|TRBV7-6|-|-
TGTGCCAGCCAACAAACTCCGGCGGGAACACAAGAGACCCAGTACTTC
CASQQTPAGTQETQYF
>TRBJ2-7|TRBV21-1|-|-
TGTGCCAGCAGCGGCCAAGGGTCGGGACAGGCTAACTTC
CASSGQGSGQANF
>TRBJ1-1|TRBV19|-|-
TGTGCCAGTAGTATGGCGGGCGGGGGGAATACTGAAGCTTTCTTT
CASSMAGGGNTEAFF
>TRBJ1-2|TRBV30|TRBD1|few
TGTGCCAGGGACAGAAGGGGCTATGGCTACACCTTC
CARDRRGYGYTF
>TRBJ1-1|TRBV10-3|TRBD1|few
TGTGCCACAAGACGGGGACAGGTTTCTGAAGCTTTCTTT
CATRRGQVSEAFF
>TRBJ1-5|TRBV9|-|-
TGTGCCAGCACCGTCCCAAATCAGCCCCAGCATTTT
CASTVPNQPQHF
>TRBJ2-5|TRBV7-2|-|-
TGTGCCAGCAGCTTAGCGCCGGGCCAAGAGACCCAGTACTTC
CASSLAPGQETQYF
>TRBJ1-5|TRBV5-4|TRBD1|-
TGTGCCAGCAGCTTAGACAGGGCTGGTCATTTT
CASSLDRAGHF
>TRBJ1-2|TRBV28|TRBD1|few
TGTGCCAGCAGTCGACAGGGGAGCTATGGCTACACCTTC
CASSRQGSYGYTF
>TRBJ2-1|TRBV7-8|-|-
TGTGCCAGCAGCTTAGCGGAGAACTGGGATGAGCAGTTCTTC
CASSLAENWDEQFF
>TRBJ1-1|TRBV9|TRBD1|-
TGTGCCAGCAGCGTGGTAACAGGGGGCGAGGGAGCTTTCTTT
CASSVVTGGEGAFF
>TRBJ1-2|TRBV18|-|-
TGTGCCAGCTCACCGGGGAGGGACTATGGCTACACCTTC
CASSPGRDYGYTF
>TRBJ2-7|TRBV4-3|-|-
TGCGCCAGCAGCCAAGACCCGGGACTTACCTACGAGCAGTACTTC
CASSQDPGLTYEQYF
>TRBJ1-6|TRBV5-4|TRBD1|-
TGTGCCAGCAGATTGGGGGTCGGGACAGGGGGATATAATTCACCCCTCCACTTT
CASRLGVGTGGYNSPLHF
>TRBJ1-6|TRBV30|-|-
TGTGCCTGGAGTGTACTGGTGAATTCACCCCTCCACTTT
CAWSVLVNSPLHF